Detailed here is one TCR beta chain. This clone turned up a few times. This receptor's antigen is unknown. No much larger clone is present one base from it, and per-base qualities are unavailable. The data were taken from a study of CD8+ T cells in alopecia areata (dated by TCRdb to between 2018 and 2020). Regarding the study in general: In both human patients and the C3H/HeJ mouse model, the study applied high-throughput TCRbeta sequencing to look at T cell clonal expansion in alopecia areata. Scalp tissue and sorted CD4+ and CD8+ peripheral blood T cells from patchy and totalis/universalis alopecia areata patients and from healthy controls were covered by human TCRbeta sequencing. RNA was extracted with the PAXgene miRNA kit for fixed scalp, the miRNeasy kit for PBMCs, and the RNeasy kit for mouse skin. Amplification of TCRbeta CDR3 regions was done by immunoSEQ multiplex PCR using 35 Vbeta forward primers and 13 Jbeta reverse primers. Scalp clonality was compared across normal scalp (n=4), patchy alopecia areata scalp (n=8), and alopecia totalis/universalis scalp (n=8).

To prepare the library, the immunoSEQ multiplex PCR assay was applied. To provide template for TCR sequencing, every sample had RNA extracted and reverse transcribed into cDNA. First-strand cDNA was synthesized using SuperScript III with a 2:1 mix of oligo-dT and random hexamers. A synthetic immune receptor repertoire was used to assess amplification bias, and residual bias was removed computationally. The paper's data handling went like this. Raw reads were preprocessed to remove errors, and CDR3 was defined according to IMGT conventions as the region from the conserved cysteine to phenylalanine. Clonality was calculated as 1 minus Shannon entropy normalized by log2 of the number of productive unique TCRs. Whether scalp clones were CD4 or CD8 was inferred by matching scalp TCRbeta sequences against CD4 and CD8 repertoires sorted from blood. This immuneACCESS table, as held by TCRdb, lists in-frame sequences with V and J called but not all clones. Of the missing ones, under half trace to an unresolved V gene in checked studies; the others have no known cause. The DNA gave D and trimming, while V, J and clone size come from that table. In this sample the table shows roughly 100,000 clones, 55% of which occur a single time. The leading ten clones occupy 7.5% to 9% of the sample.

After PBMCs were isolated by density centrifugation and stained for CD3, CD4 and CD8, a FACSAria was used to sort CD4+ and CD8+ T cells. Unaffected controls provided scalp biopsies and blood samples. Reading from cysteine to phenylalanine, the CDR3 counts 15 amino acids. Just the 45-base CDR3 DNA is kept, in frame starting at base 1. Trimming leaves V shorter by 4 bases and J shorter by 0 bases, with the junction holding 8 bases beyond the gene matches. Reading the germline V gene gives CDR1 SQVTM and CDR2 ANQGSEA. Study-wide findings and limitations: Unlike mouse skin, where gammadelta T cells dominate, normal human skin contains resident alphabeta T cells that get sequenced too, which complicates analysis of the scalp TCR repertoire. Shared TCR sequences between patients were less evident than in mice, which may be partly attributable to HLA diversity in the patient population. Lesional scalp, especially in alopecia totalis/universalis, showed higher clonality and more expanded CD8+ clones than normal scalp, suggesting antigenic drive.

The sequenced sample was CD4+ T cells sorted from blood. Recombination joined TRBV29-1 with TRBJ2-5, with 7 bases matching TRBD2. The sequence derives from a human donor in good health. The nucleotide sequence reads TGCAGCGTTGGGTTAGCGGGTTCGTACCAAGAGACCCAGTACTTC. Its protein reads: CSVGLAGSYQETQYF.